The 14 T cell receptor beta chains in this list originate from one sample, sequenced in a study of pediatric ulcerative colitis (dated by TCRdb to between 2017 and 2020). To prepare the library, the immunoSEQ multiplex PCR assay was applied. TCRdb's version of the immuneACCESS table is confined to in-frame rearrangements and falls short of the full clone set. An unresolved V gene accounts for under half of the shortfall where checked; the remainder is of unknown origin. The sample table records tens of thousands of clones; over 70% of these occur just once. Over 3% of the sample is taken by the ten largest. During colonoscopy, one to two pinch biopsies were obtained from the rectum for research purposes. The sequencing input was gut tissue. These receptors were obtained from a girl under 18 with moderate ulcerative colitis.

This clone showed up just once. The V and J genes are TRBV5-6 and TRBJ2-1; D is tentatively TRBD1 or TRBD2 (5 bases each). The ends were cut back, 0 bases at V and 3 bases at J, with 16 bases in the middle. The germline V gene has CDR1 SGHDT and CDR2 YYEEEE. This CDR3 comprises 17 residues. The CDR3 DNA sequence: TGTGCCAGCAGCTTGGTGGGGGTCAGCCCTAACTACAATGAGCAGTTCTTC. Translating gives CASSLVGVSPNYNEQFF.

The count of this clone is one. The chain recombines TRBV5-5 with TRBJ2-7; tentatively, D is TRBD1 (6 bases). Trimming pared 0 bases from V and 0 bases from J, leaving 13 bases between. The CDR3 is 16 amino acids. Germline V lookup: CDR1 SGHKS, CDR2 YYEKEE (reference sequence). CDR3 sequence reads: CASSLAGQGSSYEQYF. CDR3 nucleotides: TGTGCCAGCAGCTTGGCTGGGCAGGGGAGCTCCTACGAGCAGTACTTC.

The gene calls are TRBV5-4 and TRBJ1-1; 9 bases are shared with TRBD1. The CDR3 sequence is 12 residues long. The V and J ends lost 4 bases and 9 bases, in that order; junction bases with no gene match: 4. Germline V gene lookup returns CDR1 SGHNT and CDR2 YYREEE (reference sequence). The CDR3 region has the DNA TGTGCCAGCAGCCTTGGGACAGGGAAAGCTTTCTTT. This gives the protein CASSLGTGKAFF.

The chain combines TRBV18 with TRBJ1-5; D perhaps matches TRBD1 (5 bases). CDR1 is KGHSH, CDR2 LQKENI, per germline. The CDR3 runs to 17 residues. V lost 0 bases and J lost 0, with 12 bases in between. CDR3 coding DNA: TGTGCCAGCTCACCACCTGTGAGGGGACTTAGCAATCAGCCCCAGCATTTT. It yields the protein CASSPPVRGLSNQPQHF.

CDR3 amino acids: CASSLWFGSQQETQYF. DNA for the CDR3: TGTGCCAGCAGCTTGTGGTTTGGTTCCCAACAAGAGACCCAGTACTTC. The chain joins TRBV5-6 to TRBJ2-5, with D hard to call. This CDR3 comprises 16 residues. Germline V CDR1 and CDR2: SGHDT, YYEEEE. The germline V and J ends were trimmed by 1 base and 2 bases, with 15 bases remaining between them.

This clone was found a few times. This chain connects TRBV27 to TRBJ1-6; no clear D gene. From germline, CDR1 is MNHEY and CDR2 SMNVEV (reference sequence). Trimming took off 6 bases at V and 3 bases at J, with 6 bases between the two ends. The CDR3 runs 13 residues. As DNA, the CDR3 is TGTGCCAGCAGCGACTACTATAATTCACCCCTCCACTTT. Translating it yields CASSDYYNSPLHF.

The V gene is TRBV7-8, the J gene TRBJ2-7; possible D gene TRBD2, 5 bases. Looked up from germline, CDR1 is SGHVS and CDR2 is FQNEAQ. This CDR3 has 16 residues. V was clipped by 1 base and J by 3 bases, with 16 bases between them. The CDR3 loop is CASSLVGGRMGYEQYF. DNA of the CDR3: TGTGCCAGCAGCTTAGTAGGCGGGCGGATGGGCTACGAGCAGTACTTC.

The V call is TRBV5-1, the J call TRBJ2-5, with a possible D match to TRBD1 (6 bases). V was shortened by 5 bases and J by 2 bases, with 13 bases between the two germline ends. The length of the CDR3 is 14 residues. The V gene's germline CDR1 is SGHRS and CDR2 YFSETQ. The CDR3 is CASRTGVAQETQYF. The CDR3 coding sequence is TGCGCCAGCAGGACAGGAGTTGCACAAGAGACCCAGTACTTC.

The rearrangement joins TRBV19 to TRBJ2-7; unclear D gene. The CDR3 is 14 residues long. The V and J ends lost 0 bases and 4 bases respectively, with 10 bases between them. CDR1 is LNHDA, CDR2 SQIVND, per germline (reference sequence). The CDR3 DNA is TGTGCCAGTAGTATAGATAGCCTGGGGTACGAGCAGTACTTC. Its protein is CASSIDSLGYEQYF.

The J gene is TRBJ1-1, the V gene TRBV7-9; no firm D call. The V gene lost 1 base and the J gene lost 1 base, with 7 bases spanning the gap. CDR3 length equals 14 residues. Germline lookup yields CDR1 SEHNR and CDR2 FQNEAQ (reference sequence). CDR3 DNA sequence: TGTGCCAGCAGCTTAGTTCTGGGGAACACTGAAGCTTTCTTT. It translates to CASSLVLGNTEAFF.

V usage is TRBV9 and J usage is TRBJ2-3; D gene ambiguous. The CDR3 runs to 11 residues. Germline V lookup: CDR1 SGDLS, CDR2 YYNGEE. V was cut by 0 bases and J by 9 bases, with 5 bases left in between. This CDR3 is CASSVGDTQYF. CDR3 coding DNA: TGTGCCAGCAGCGTAGGCGACACGCAGTATTTT.

CDR3 sequence reads: CASSSPLRGLGTEAFF. CDR3 in DNA: TGTGCCAGCAGCTCCCCCCTCAGGGGGCTTGGCACTGAAGCTTTCTTT. This chain connects TRBV11-2 to TRBJ1-1; 8 nucleotides line up with TRBD1. This CDR3 region has 16 residues. Trimming at V came to 4 bases and at J to 4 bases, leaving 11 bases not matched to a gene. Germline CDR1 is SGHAT and CDR2 is FQNNGV.

The chain couples TRBV19 to TRBJ1-2; D not resolved. V lost 3 bases and J lost 3, with 11 bases in between. Germline values: CDR1 LNHDA, CDR2 SQIVND (reference sequence). CDR3 size: 14 residues. CDR3 sequence (DNA): TGTGCCAGTAGTATTTTTGATAGGGACTATGGCTACACCTTC. Protein sequence: CASSIFDRDYGYTF.

This sequence joins TRBV19 and TRBJ2-3; 8 positions match TRBD2. The germline V gene encodes CDR1 LNHDA and CDR2 SQIVND (reference sequence). CDR3 length: 17 amino acids. The junction had 12 bases not matched to a gene; V was cut back by 3 bases and J by 4 bases. The CDR3 sequence: CASSMRASGWASDTQYF. DNA for the CDR3: TGTGCCAGTAGTATGCGGGCTAGCGGGTGGGCCTCAGATACGCAGTATTTT. The entire variable domain, with the rest obtained from reference TRBV19 and TRBJ2-3, is as follows: DGGITQSPKYLFRKEGQNVTLSCEQNLNHDAMYWYRQDPGQGLRLIYYSQIVNDFQKGDIAEGYSVSREKKESFPLTVTSAQKNPTAFYLCASSMRASGWASDTQYFGPGTRLTVL.